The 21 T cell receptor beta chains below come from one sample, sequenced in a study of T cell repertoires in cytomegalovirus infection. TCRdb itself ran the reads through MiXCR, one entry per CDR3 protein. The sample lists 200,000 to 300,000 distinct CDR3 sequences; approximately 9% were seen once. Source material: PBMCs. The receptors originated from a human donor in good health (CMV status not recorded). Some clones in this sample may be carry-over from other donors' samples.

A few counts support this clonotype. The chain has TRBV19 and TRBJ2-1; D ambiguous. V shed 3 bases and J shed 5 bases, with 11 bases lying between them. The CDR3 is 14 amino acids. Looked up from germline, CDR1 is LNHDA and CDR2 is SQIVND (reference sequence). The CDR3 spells CASSIFTEHNEQFF. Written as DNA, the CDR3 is TGTGCCAGTAGTATTTTTACAGAGCACAATGAGCAGTTCTTC.

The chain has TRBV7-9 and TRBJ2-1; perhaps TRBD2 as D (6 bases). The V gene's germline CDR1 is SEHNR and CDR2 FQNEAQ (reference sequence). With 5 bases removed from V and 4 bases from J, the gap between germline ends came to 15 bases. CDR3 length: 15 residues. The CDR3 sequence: CASSPSEARYNEQFF. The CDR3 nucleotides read TGTGCCAGCAGCCCTAGCGAGGCGAGGTACAATGAGCAGTTCTTC.

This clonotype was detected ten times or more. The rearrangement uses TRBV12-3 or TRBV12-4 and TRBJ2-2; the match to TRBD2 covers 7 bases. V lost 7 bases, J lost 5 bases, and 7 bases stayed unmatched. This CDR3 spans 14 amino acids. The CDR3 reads CASKGGLGTGELFF. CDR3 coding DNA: TGTGCCAGCAAAGGTGGACTAGGGACCGGGGAGCTGTTTTTT.

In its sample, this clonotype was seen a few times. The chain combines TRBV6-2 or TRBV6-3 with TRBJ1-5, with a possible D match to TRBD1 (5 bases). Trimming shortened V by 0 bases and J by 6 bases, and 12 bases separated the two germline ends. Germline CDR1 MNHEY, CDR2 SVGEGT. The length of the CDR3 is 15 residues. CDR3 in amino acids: CASSYSDPGFQPQHF. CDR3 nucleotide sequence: TGTGCCAGCAGTTACTCGGATCCAGGGTTTCAGCCCCAGCATTTT.

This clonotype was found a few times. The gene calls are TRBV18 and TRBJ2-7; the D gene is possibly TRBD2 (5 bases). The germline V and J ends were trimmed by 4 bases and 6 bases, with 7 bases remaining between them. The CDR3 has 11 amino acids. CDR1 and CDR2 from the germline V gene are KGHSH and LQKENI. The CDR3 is CASSQSGEQYF. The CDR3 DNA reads TGTGCCAGCTCACAAAGCGGCGAGCAGTACTTC.

DNA of the CDR3: TGTGCCAGCAGCCCGGTAACTTGGATAGCGGGGGCCACAGATACGCAGTATTTT. As protein: CASSPVTWIAGATDTQYF. This chain uses TRBV11-2 with TRBJ2-3, with TRBD2 matching 9 bases. CDR1 and CDR2 from the germline V gene are SGHAT and FQNNGV. The V segment lost 5 bases and the J segment 2 bases; nucleotides outside the gene matches: 14. This CDR3 region has 18 residues. Full variable domain (rest looked up from reference TRBV11-2 and TRBJ2-3): EAGVAQSPRYKIIEKRQSVAFWCNPISGHATLYWYQQILGQGPKLLIQFQNNGVVDDSQLPKDRFSAERLKGVDSTLKIQPAKLEDSAVYLCASSPVTWIAGATDTQYFGPGTRLTVL.

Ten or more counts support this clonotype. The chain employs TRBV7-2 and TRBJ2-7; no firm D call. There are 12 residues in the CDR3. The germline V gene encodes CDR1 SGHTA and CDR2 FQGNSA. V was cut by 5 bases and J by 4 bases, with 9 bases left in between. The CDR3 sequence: CASSPSEYEQYF. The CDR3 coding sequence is TGTGCCAGCAGCCCCTCTGAATACGAGCAGTACTTC.

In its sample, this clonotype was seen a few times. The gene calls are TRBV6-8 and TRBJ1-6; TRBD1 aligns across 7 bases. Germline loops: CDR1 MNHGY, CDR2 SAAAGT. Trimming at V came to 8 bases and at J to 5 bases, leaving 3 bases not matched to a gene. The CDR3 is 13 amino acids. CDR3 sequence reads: CASGDRDNSPLHF. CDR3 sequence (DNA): TGTGCCAGCGGGGACAGAGATAATTCACCCCTCCACTTT.

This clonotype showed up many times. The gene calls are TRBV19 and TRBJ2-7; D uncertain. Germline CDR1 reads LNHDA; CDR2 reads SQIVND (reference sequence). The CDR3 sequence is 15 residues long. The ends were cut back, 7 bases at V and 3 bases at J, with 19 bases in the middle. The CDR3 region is CASKRLSSPIYEQYF. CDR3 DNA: TGTGCCAGTAAACGTCTCTCCTCCCCAATCTACGAGCAGTACTTC. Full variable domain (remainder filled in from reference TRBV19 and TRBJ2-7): DGGITQSPKYLFRKEGQNVTLSCEQNLNHDAMYWYRQDPGQGLRLIYYSQIVNDFQKGDIAEGYSVSREKKESFPLTVTSAQKNPTAFYLCASKRLSSPIYEQYFGPGTRLTVT.

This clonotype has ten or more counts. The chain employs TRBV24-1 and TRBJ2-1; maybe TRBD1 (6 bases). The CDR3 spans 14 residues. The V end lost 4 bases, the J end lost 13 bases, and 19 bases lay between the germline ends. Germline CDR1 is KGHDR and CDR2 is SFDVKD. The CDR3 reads CATSDQAQVGTQFF. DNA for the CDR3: TGTGCCACCAGTGACCAGGCCCAGGTCGGGACACAGTTCTTC.

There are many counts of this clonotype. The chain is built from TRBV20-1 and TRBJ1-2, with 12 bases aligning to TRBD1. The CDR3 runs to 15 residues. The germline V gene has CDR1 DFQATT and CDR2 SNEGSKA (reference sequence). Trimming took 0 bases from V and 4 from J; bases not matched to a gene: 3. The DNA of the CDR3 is TGCAGTGCTAGAGATGGGGACAGGGGGCCCTATGGCTACACCTTC. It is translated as CSARDGDRGPYGYTF.

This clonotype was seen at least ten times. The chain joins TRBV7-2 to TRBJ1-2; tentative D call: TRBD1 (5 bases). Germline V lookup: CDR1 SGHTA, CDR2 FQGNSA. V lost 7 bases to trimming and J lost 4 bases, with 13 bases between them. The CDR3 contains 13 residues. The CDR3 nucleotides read TGTGCCAGCACCGTATGGGGCGGCTATGGCTACACCTTC. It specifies CASTVWGGYGYTF.

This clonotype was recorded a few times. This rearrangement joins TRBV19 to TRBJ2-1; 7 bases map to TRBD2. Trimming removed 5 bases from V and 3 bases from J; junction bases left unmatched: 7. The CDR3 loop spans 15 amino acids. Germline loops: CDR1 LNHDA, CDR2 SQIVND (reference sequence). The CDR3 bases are TGTGCCAGTAGTCCTCTAGCGGAGGTCTACAATGAGCAGTTCTTC. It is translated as CASSPLAEVYNEQFF.

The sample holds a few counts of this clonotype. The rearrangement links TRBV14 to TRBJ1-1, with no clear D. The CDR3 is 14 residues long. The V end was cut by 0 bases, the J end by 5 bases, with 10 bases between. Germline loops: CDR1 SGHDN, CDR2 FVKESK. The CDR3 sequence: CASSQDWGWTEAFF. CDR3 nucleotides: TGTGCCAGCAGCCAAGATTGGGGATGGACTGAAGCTTTCTTT.

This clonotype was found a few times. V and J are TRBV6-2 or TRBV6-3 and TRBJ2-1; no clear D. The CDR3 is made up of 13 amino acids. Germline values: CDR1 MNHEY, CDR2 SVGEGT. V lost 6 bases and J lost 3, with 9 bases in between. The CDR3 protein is CASRLLDYNEQFF. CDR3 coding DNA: TGTGCCAGCAGGCTCTTGGACTACAATGAGCAGTTCTTC.

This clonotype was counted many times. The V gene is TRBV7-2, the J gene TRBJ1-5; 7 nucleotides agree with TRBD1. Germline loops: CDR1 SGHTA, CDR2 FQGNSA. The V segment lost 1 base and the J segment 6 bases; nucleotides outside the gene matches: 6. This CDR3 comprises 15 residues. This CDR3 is CASSLEGTVTQPQHF. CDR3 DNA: TGTGCCAGCAGCTTAGAGGGGACAGTGACTCAGCCCCAGCATTTT.

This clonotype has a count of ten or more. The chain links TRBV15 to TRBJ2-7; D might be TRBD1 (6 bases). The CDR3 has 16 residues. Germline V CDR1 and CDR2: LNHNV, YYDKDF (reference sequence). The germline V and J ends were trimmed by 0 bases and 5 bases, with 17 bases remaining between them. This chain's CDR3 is CATSRDFGRGWDEQYF. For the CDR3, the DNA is TGTGCCACCAGCAGAGATTTCGGCAGGGGTTGGGACGAGCAGTACTTC.

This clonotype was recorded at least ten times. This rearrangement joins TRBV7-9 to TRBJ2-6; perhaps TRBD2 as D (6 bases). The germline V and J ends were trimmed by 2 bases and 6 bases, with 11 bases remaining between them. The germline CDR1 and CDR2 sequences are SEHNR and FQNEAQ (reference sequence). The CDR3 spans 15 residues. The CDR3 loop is CASSLPAGSANVLTF. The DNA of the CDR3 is TGTGCCAGCAGCTTACCCGCGGGGTCGGCCAACGTCCTGACTTTC.

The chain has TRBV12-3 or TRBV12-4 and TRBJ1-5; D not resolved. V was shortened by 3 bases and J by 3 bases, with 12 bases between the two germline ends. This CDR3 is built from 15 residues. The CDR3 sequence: CASSFGGNNNQPQHF. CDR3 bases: TGTGCCAGCAGTTTTGGAGGGAATAACAATCAGCCCCAGCATTTT.

DNA for the CDR3: TGTGCCAGCAGTTTCGATCGAGTCGGGACAGGGGGCTTTCAGCCCCAGCATTTT. It translates to CASSFDRVGTGGFQPQHF. The chain joins TRBV28 to TRBJ1-5; 12 nucleotides match TRBD1. The germline gives CDR1 MDHEN, CDR2 SYDVKM. This CDR3 spans 18 amino acids. J lost 6 bases, V lost 3 bases, and 12 bases had no gene match.

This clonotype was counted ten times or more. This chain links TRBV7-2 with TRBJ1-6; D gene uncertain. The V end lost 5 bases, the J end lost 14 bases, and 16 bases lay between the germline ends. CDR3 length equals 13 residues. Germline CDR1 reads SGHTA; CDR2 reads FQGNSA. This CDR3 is CASSPTPGRTLHF. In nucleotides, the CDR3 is TGTGCCAGCAGCCCGACTCCGGGAAGAACCCTCCACTTT.